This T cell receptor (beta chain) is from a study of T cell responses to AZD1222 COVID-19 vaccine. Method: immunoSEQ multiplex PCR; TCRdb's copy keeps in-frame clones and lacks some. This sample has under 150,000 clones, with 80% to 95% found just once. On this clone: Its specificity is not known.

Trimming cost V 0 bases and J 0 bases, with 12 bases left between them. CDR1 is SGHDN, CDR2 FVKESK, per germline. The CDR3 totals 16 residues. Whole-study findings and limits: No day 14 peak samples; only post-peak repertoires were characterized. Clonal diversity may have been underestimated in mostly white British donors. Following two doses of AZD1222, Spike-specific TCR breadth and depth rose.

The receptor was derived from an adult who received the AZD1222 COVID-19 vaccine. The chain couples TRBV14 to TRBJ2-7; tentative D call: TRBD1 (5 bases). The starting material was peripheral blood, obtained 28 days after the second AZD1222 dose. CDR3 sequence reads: CASSQEGAISSYEQYF. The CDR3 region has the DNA TGTGCCAGCAGCCAAGAAGGGGCGATCTCCTCCTACGAGCAGTACTTC. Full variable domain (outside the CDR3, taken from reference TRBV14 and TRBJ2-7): EAGVTQFPSHSVIEKGQTVTLRCDPISGHDNLYWYRRVMGKEIKFLLHFVKESKQDESGMPNNRFLAERTGGTYSTLKVQPAELEDSGVYFCASSQEGAISSYEQYFGPGTRLTVT.